This TCR beta chain was recorded in a study of blood T cell repertoires in COVID-19. For the study at large: Specimens from acute and convalescent COVID-19 originated in the United States, Italy and Spain. Sources were T cells, B-cell-depleted T cells, or PBMCs; the material itself was cDNA or gDNA.

Seattle enrolled patients during active infection and tracked them longitudinally. Repertoires were generated with immunoSEQ multiplex PCR, while TCRdb's copy carries only in-frame clones and drops some. The sample includes approximately 240,000 clones, over 80% of them seen just once. V lost 1 base and J lost 0, with 8 bases in between. Germline V gives CDR1 MNHEY, CDR2 SMNVEV (reference sequence). The CDR3 is 15 amino acids. Sequencing was carried out using peripheral blood. The origin of this receptor is a young woman with COVID-19, enrolled during active disease. The gene calls are TRBV27 and TRBJ2-3; no reliable D call. CDR3 sequence reads: CASSLFGLSTDTQYF. The CDR3 DNA sequence: TGTGCCAGCAGTTTATTCGGGTTGAGCACAGATACGCAGTATTTT.